This T cell receptor (beta chain) was captured in a study of T cell changes during pregnancy in multiple sclerosis. This table comes from immunoSEQ multiplex PCR, and its TCRdb copy is limited to in-frame clones, with some not included. This sample carries some 97,000 clones, about nine tenths of them seen once, and the ten largest clones take roughly 2%. V was pared by 0 bases and J by 4 bases, with 0 bases of the junction left unmatched. The CDR3 spans 13 residues. Germline V lookup: CDR1 SGDLS, CDR2 YYNGEE. Sequenced material: peripheral blood, taken after pregnancy. The receptor was derived from a female donor with multiple sclerosis, enrolled in a pregnancy study. The V gene is TRBV9, the J gene TRBJ1-2, with 7 bases that match TRBD1. The DNA for the CDR3 is TGTGCCAGCAGCGTAGAGGGGGCCTATGGCTACACCTTC. It encodes CASSVEGAYGYTF. The complete variable domain, with remaining parts taken from reference TRBV9 and TRBJ1-2, reads DSGVTQTPKHLITATGQRVTLRCSPRSGDLSVYWYQQSLDQGLQFLIQYYNGEERAKGNILERFSAQQFPDLHSELNLSSLELGDSALYFCASSVEGAYGYTFGSGTRLTVV.